Here is one T cell receptor (beta chain) with its context. The CDR3 loop spans 13 amino acids. V shed 4 bases and J shed 6 bases, with 9 bases lying between them. CDR1 SGHTA and CDR2 FQGNSA come from the germline V gene. This specimen belongs to a study of cytomegalovirus exposure and HLA in healthy donors. Vbeta (60) and Jbeta (13) primers were used in the PCR. The repertoire was sequenced with immunoSEQ multiplex PCR; TCRdb's copy has only in-frame clones and lacks some. The profile shows 150,000 to 200,000 clones, approximately 73% of them singletons. Specimen: PBMCs. This TCR was sampled from a woman in her 30s in good health and CMV-seropositive. The gene calls are TRBV7-2 and TRBJ2-2; D may be TRBD1 (6 bases). The CDR3 sequence: CASSSQGAGELFF. CDR3 coding DNA: TGTGCCAGCAGCTCACAGGGTGCCGGGGAGCTGTTTTTT. Full variable domain (outside the CDR3, taken from reference TRBV7-2 and TRBJ2-2): GAGVSQSPSNKVTEKGKDVELRCDPISGHTALYWYRQSLGQGLEFLIYFQGNSAPDKSGLPSDRFSAERTGGSVSTLTIQRTQQEDSAVYLCASSSQGAGELFFGEGSRLTVL.